The rows below give T cell receptor beta chains drawn from one sample of a study of OX40 agonist ivuxolimab in advanced cancers. The repertoire was sequenced with immunoSEQ multiplex PCR; TCRdb's copy has only in-frame clones and lacks some. The data hold about 25,000 clones, with 86% observed a single time. The source material was CD4+ or CD8+ T cells sorted from blood, sampled in a trial of the OX40 agonist ivuxolimab. The receptor set was obtained from an adult with an advanced solid tumor such as melanoma, head and neck, liver or kidney cancer. Both conserved end residues are part of each CDR3. The order of the fields is D gene, clone size, V gene, J gene, CDR3 DNA, CDR3 protein. D genes are given only for firm matches. Some rows mark clone size as missing; the rest say once, few, many or name a class of expanded clone.

d_call: TRBD2; clone_size: NA; v_call: TRBV7-6; j_call: TRBJ2-7; cdr3_nt: TGTGCCAGCAGCTTATCGGGAGGGGACGAGCAGTACTTC; cdr3_aa: CASSLSGGDEQYF
d_call: NA; clone_size: NA; v_call: TRBV4-1; j_call: TRBJ1-6; cdr3_nt: TGCGCCAGCAGCCAAGTCGACAACGATTCACCCCTCCACTTT; cdr3_aa: CASSQVDNDSPLHF
d_call: NA; clone_size: NA; v_call: TRBV6-5; j_call: TRBJ2-7; cdr3_nt: TGTGCCAGCAGTGAGGTGGGGGCTGGATACGAGCAGTACTTC; cdr3_aa: CASSEVGAGYEQYF
d_call: NA; clone_size: NA; v_call: TRBV2; j_call: TRBJ1-5; cdr3_nt: TGTGCCAGCAGTGACGTAGGTGCCGCAGGCCGGCCCCAGCATTTT; cdr3_aa: CASSDVGAAGRPQHF
d_call: NA; clone_size: many; v_call: TRBV6-5; j_call: TRBJ2-2; cdr3_nt: TGTGCCAGCAGCCCCAACGTGGGAGCCACCGGGGAGCTGTTTTTT; cdr3_aa: CASSPNVGATGELFF
d_call: NA; clone_size: once; v_call: TRBV5-1; j_call: TRBJ2-7; cdr3_nt: TGCGCCAGCAGCTTGGAAGGGGGGGCCTACGAGCAGTACTTC; cdr3_aa: CASSLEGGAYEQYF
d_call: TRBD2; clone_size: NA; v_call: TRBV27; j_call: TRBJ2-3; cdr3_nt: TGTGCCAGCAGTGGGGGGGACGGGTACGCGCGATCCGTCACAGATACGCAGTATTTT; cdr3_aa: CASSGGDGYARSVTDTQYF
d_call: TRBD1; clone_size: NA; v_call: TRBV29-1; j_call: TRBJ2-5; cdr3_nt: TGCAGCGCAGACAGGGGTCCGGAGACCCAGTACTTC; cdr3_aa: CSADRGPETQYF
d_call: NA; clone_size: NA; v_call: TRBV5-1; j_call: TRBJ2-7; cdr3_nt: TGCGCCAGCAGCTCCCGGACAGGCGGGGGCGAGCAGTACTTC; cdr3_aa: CASSSRTGGGEQYF
d_call: NA; clone_size: NA; v_call: TRBV5-5; j_call: TRBJ1-1; cdr3_nt: TGTGCCAGCAGCTCCCAGACAGGTACTGAAGCTTTCTTT; cdr3_aa: CASSSQTGTEAFF
d_call: TRBD1; clone_size: NA; v_call: TRBV23-1; j_call: TRBJ1-4; cdr3_nt: TGCGCCAGCCCTAGGCCCTGGACAGGGCCTAATGAAAAACTGTTTTTT; cdr3_aa: CASPRPWTGPNEKLFF
d_call: NA; clone_size: NA; v_call: TRBV10-1; j_call: TRBJ1-1; cdr3_nt: TGCGCCAGCAGTGAGTCGGGGGACACTGAAGCTTTCTTT; cdr3_aa: CASSESGDTEAFF
d_call: NA; clone_size: NA; v_call: TRBV9; j_call: TRBJ1-5; cdr3_nt: TGTGCCAGCAGCGAGGGGGGGGCAGGTCAGCCCCAGCATTTT; cdr3_aa: CASSEGGAGQPQHF
d_call: NA; clone_size: NA; v_call: TRBV4-1; j_call: TRBJ2-1; cdr3_nt: TGCGCCAGCAGCCAAGTAGGACGGGGGGCCGCCTACAATGAGCAGTTCTTC; cdr3_aa: CASSQVGRGAAYNEQFF
d_call: TRBD1; clone_size: NA; v_call: TRBV6-5; j_call: TRBJ2-7; cdr3_nt: TGTGCCAGCAGTTGGACAGGGGGCTCCTACGAGCAGTACTTC; cdr3_aa: CASSWTGGSYEQYF
d_call: NA; clone_size: NA; v_call: TRBV27; j_call: TRBJ1-5; cdr3_nt: TGTGCCAGCAGCCCAGGGGATAATCAGCCCCAGCATTTT; cdr3_aa: CASSPGDNQPQHF
d_call: NA; clone_size: NA; v_call: TRBV7-9; j_call: TRBJ2-3; cdr3_nt: TGTGCCAGCAGCTTAGTCTCAACAGATACGCAGTATTTT; cdr3_aa: CASSLVSTDTQYF
d_call: TRBD2; clone_size: NA; v_call: TRBV5-6; j_call: TRBJ2-7; cdr3_nt: TGTGCCAGCAGCTTCAGTGACGTTAGCGGGGTCCCCTACGAGCAGTACTTC; cdr3_aa: CASSFSDVSGVPYEQYF
d_call: TRBD2; clone_size: NA; v_call: TRBV5-6; j_call: TRBJ2-1; cdr3_nt: TGTGCCAGCAGGTCCCTAGCGGGGGGGTACCACAATGAGCAGTTCTTC; cdr3_aa: CASRSLAGGYHNEQFF
d_call: NA; clone_size: NA; v_call: TRBV4-1; j_call: TRBJ2-7; cdr3_nt: TGCGCCAGCAGCCAAGGAGCAGCCCAGAGCTACGAGCAGTACTTC; cdr3_aa: CASSQGAAQSYEQYF
d_call: NA; clone_size: few; v_call: TRBV30; j_call: TRBJ1-5; cdr3_nt: TGTGCCTGGAGCGCGGGGACTGGCAATCAGCCCCAGCATTTT; cdr3_aa: CAWSAGTGNQPQHF
d_call: NA; clone_size: NA; v_call: TRBV5-1; j_call: TRBJ2-4; cdr3_nt: TGCGCCAGCAGCGCCGGAAGGGACTGGGGAAACATTCAGTACTTC; cdr3_aa: CASSAGRDWGNIQYF
d_call: NA; clone_size: few; v_call: TRBV6-5; j_call: TRBJ1-2; cdr3_nt: TGTGCCAGCAGTTACCTGGGCGGGAACCACCATGGCTACACCTTC; cdr3_aa: CASSYLGGNHHGYTF
d_call: NA; clone_size: NA; v_call: TRBV21-1; j_call: TRBJ1-4; cdr3_nt: TGTGCCAGCAGCAAAGCGCTAAGGGGGGGAACAGCTAATGAAAAACTGTTTTTT; cdr3_aa: CASSKALRGGTANEKLFF
d_call: NA; clone_size: NA; v_call: TRBV7-9; j_call: TRBJ2-1; cdr3_nt: TGTGCCAGCAGCTTTCCAGCCGGGAATGAGCAGTTCTTC; cdr3_aa: CASSFPAGNEQFF
d_call: TRBD1; clone_size: NA; v_call: TRBV5-6; j_call: TRBJ1-2; cdr3_nt: TGTGCCAGCAGCCAGGGACAGGGTCATGGCTACACCTTC; cdr3_aa: CASSQGQGHGYTF
d_call: NA; clone_size: once; v_call: TRBV10-3; j_call: TRBJ1-2; cdr3_nt: TGTGCCATCAGTGTGGGGGCAGATAACTATGGCTACACCTTC; cdr3_aa: CAISVGADNYGYTF
d_call: NA; clone_size: once; v_call: TRBV7-9; j_call: TRBJ2-7; cdr3_nt: TGTGCCAGCAGCTCCGCTGACAGTAATACCTACGAGCAGTACTTC; cdr3_aa: CASSSADSNTYEQYF
d_call: TRBD1; clone_size: NA; v_call: TRBV19; j_call: TRBJ2-7; cdr3_nt: TGTGCCAGTAGTATAGCGGGGACAGGGGGCCACGAGCAGTACTTC; cdr3_aa: CASSIAGTGGHEQYF
d_call: NA; clone_size: NA; v_call: TRBV7-9; j_call: TRBJ1-1; cdr3_nt: TGTGCCAGCAGCCGTACCCTGAACACTGAAGCTTTCTTT; cdr3_aa: CASSRTLNTEAFF
d_call: NA; clone_size: NA; v_call: TRBV7-6; j_call: TRBJ2-2; cdr3_nt: TGTGCCAGCAGCTTAGTCGACACCGGGGAGCTGTTTTTT; cdr3_aa: CASSLVDTGELFF
d_call: NA; clone_size: NA; v_call: TRBV19; j_call: TRBJ1-3; cdr3_nt: TGTGCCAGTAGTATCTTTGCAGGACCGGCCTCTGGAAACACCATATATTTT; cdr3_aa: CASSIFAGPASGNTIYF
d_call: NA; clone_size: NA; v_call: TRBV27; j_call: TRBJ2-2; cdr3_nt: TGTGCCAGCAGTCCTAGTCACACCGGGGAGCTGTTTTTT; cdr3_aa: CASSPSHTGELFF